This T cell receptor (beta chain) was profiled in a study of blood T cells in healthy people across ages. Notes on the study in general: A strong correlation between TCR beta diversity and naive T cell percentage was seen.

Of note for this clonotype: What it binds is not known.

For every donor, a draw yielded roughly 9.3 milliliters of peripheral blood. Sample-barcoded 5' priming and a J-beta primer mix drove a second PCR of 7 to 11 cycles. TCRdb re-analysed the 5' RACE reads in MiXCR, keeping a single row per CDR3 protein. The sample shows roughly 1,000,000 distinct CDR3 sequences, roughly 24% of them seen only once. This CDR3 region has 16 residues. These data were also reused for a study on T cells of mothers and their children. That work adds: Over 8 million reads per mother and approximately 3.2 million per child were obtained.

This sequence joins TRBV12-3 or TRBV12-4 and TRBJ2-5; 9 nucleotides align to TRBD1. The DNA end lines up better with TRBJ2-1; the J call may be wrong. The receptor's source is a girl aged 2 to 9 in good health. Sequencing was carried out using blood. The CDR3 DNA follows: TGTGCCAGCAGTTCAGAGGAACAGGGGGCCTTGAATGAGCAGTTCTTC. Translation: CASSSEEQGALNEQFF.